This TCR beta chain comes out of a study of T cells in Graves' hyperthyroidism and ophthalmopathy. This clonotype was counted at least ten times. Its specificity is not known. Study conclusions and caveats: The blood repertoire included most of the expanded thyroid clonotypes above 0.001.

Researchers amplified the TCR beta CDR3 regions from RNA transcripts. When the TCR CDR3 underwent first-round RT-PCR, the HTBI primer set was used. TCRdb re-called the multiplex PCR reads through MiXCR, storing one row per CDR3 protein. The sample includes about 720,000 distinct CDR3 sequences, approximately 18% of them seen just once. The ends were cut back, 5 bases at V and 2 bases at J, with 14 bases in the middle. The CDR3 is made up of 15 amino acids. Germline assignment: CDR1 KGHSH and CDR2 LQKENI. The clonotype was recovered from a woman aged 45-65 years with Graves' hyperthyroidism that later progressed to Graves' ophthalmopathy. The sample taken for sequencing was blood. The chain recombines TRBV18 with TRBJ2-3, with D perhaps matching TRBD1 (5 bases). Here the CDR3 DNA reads TGTGCCAGCTCAAGTAGACAGCCTTACACAGATACGCAGTATTTT. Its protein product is CASSSRQPYTDTQYF.